This T cell receptor beta chain stems from a study of tumor-infiltrating lymphocytes in oesophageal squamous cell carcinoma. A single record per CDR3 protein comes from TCRdb applying MiXCR to the PCR reads. The table records roughly 19,000 distinct CDR3 sequences, over 40% of them present only once. The ends lost 5 bases at V and 0 bases at J; junction bases unmatched: 1. The CDR3 sequence is 15 residues long. CDR1 is KGHDR and CDR2 is SFDVKD in the germline V gene. The rearrangement joins TRBV24-1 to TRBJ2-3; 10 bases match TRBD2. The specimen was esophageal tumor tissue. The TCR sequence derives from a male donor with esophageal squamous cell carcinoma. This CDR3 reads CATSATSGSTDTQYF. The CDR3 DNA reads as TGTGCCACCAGTGCGACTAGCGGGAGCACAGATACGCAGTATTTT.